This T cell receptor (beta chain) came from a study of blood T cell repertoires in COVID-19. Study-level background: COVID-19 samples collected from the United States, Italy and Spain covered acute and convalescent phases.

Self-reported history from a screening survey and questionnaire set each donor's cohort. The method was immunoSEQ multiplex PCR; TCRdb's version includes in-frame clones alone and lacks a portion of them. This sample has fewer than 200,000 clones, with around 83% found just once. This CDR3 region has 15 residues. Trimming took off 3 bases at V and 5 bases at J, with 16 bases between the two ends. Germline CDR1 SGHKS, CDR2 YYEKEE (reference sequence). This clonotype was obtained from a woman aged 45-65 years in a cohort exposed to, infected with or recovered from COVID-19 (not recorded which). The sample consisted of PBMCs or T cells enriched from blood (not recorded which). The rearrangement uses TRBV5-5 and TRBJ2-3; weak D call: TRBD2 (6 bases). CDR3 sequence: CASSWGMEGGDTQYF. CDR3 nucleotide sequence: TGTGCCAGCAGCTGGGGGATGGAGGGAGGAGATACGCAGTATTTT.